Below are 6 T cell receptor beta chains sequenced from a single sample in a study of T cells in localized non-small cell lung cancer. Assay: immunoSEQ multiplex PCR; the TCRdb copy retains only in-frame clones and omits some. This table has roughly 72,000 clones, about 90% appearing once. This sample comprised peripheral blood, obtained before any cancer treatment. The receptors shown here come from a male donor at least 60 years old with stage III squamous cell lung carcinoma.

The V and J genes are TRBV27 and TRBJ1-6, with 7 bases fitting TRBD1. V was clipped by 5 bases and J by 9 bases; unmatched bases: 10. The V gene's germline CDR1 is MNHEY and CDR2 SMNVEV (reference sequence). The CDR3 extends over 15 amino acids. CDR3 nucleotide sequence: TGTGCCAGCAGTCCCCAACCAGGGGGAATTTCACCCCTCCACTTT. It specifies CASSPQPGGISPLHF.

V usage is TRBV30 and J usage is TRBJ2-7, with D maybe TRBD2 (6 bases). The germline gives CDR1 GTSNPN, CDR2 SVGIG (reference sequence). Trimming took 4 bases from V and 1 from J, leaving 11 bases between them. This CDR3 region has 13 residues. CDR3 loop: CAWMGDFSYEQYF. In DNA form, the CDR3 reads TGTGCCTGGATGGGGGACTTTTCCTACGAGCAGTACTTC.

The chain has TRBV5-1 and TRBJ1-1, with no clear D. CDR3 length: 14 residues. Germline CDR1 and CDR2: SGHRS and YFSETQ. V dropped 4 bases and J dropped 0 bases, with 10 bases sitting between them. The DNA for the CDR3 is TGCGCCAGCAGCCGAACAGCGTTGAACACTGAAGCTTTCTTT. Its protein product is CASSRTALNTEAFF.

V gene TRBV7-8 combines with J gene TRBJ2-5, with 12 bases identical to TRBD2. The V segment lost 3 bases and the J segment 4 bases; nucleotides outside the gene matches: 3. Germline V lookup: CDR1 SGHVS, CDR2 FQNEAQ. The CDR3 runs to 15 residues. As DNA, the CDR3 is TGTGCCAGCAGCTTTGCTAGCGGGGGGGCAGAGACCCAGTACTTC. It codes for CASSFASGGAETQYF.

This CDR3 reads CASSISARSGNTIYF. CDR3 DNA: TGTGCCAGTAGTATAAGTGCCAGGTCTGGAAACACCATATATTTT. This chain connects TRBV19 to TRBJ1-3; no definite D call. V was shortened by 2 bases and J by 1 base, with 9 bases between the two germline ends. CDR3 length equals 15 residues. The V gene's germline CDR1 is LNHDA and CDR2 SQIVND (reference sequence).

The rearrangement links TRBV5-1 to TRBJ1-3, with D hard to call. Between the trimmed V and J ends, which lost 0 bases and 0 bases, there was a span of 13 bases. CDR1 SGHRS and CDR2 YFSETQ come from the germline V gene. The CDR3 spans 17 residues. CDR3 in DNA: TGCGCCAGCAGCTTGGAGGGAGACGTATACTCTGGAAACACCATATATTTT. This sequence encodes CASSLEGDVYSGNTIYF.